This is a list of T cell receptor beta chains from one sample in a study of blood T cell repertoires in COVID-19. Assay used: immunoSEQ multiplex PCR; TCRdb lists only in-frame clones, some missing. The table includes 250,000 to 350,000 clones, 75% to 90% detected once. What was sequenced was PBMCs or T cells enriched from blood (not recorded which). The source is a woman aged 45-59 years who had recovered from COVID-19. Both conserved end residues are part of each CDR3. Some rows have no size entry. The others give once, few or many, or a class for an expanded clone.

clone_size j_call v_call cdr3_aa
- TRBJ2-5 TRBV4-1 CASSQLTSGQETQYF
once TRBJ2-7 TRBV7-9 CASSLVVGSSYEQYF
- TRBJ1-1 TRBV20-1 CSASAYRGTEAFF
- TRBJ1-1 TRBV5-1 CASSLSGFGTEAFF
- TRBJ1-2 TRBV21-1 CASEGSSRGEFGYTF
- TRBJ2-5 TRBV7-9 CASSLVAGVGETQYF
- TRBJ1-2 TRBV6-4 CASSPFEGQEYGYTF
- TRBJ1-3 TRBV18 CASSPPPGQGNTIYF
- TRBJ1-6 TRBV27 CASSLPTGKDSPLHF
- TRBJ2-7 TRBV9 CASSVFAGGPYEQYF
- TRBJ2-7 TRBV13 CASSLGTGLAGGIEQYF
- TRBJ1-1 TRBV5-1 CASSLFLGGRGKNTEAFF
- TRBJ2-6 TRBV27 CASSLLGVSRLRTGANVLTF
- TRBJ2-2 TRBV5-6 CASTWGGRDATGELFF
- TRBJ2-7 TRBV5-1 CASSGGQGVDEQYF
- TRBJ2-3 TRBV7-2 CASSSGLATDTQYF
- TRBJ2-7 TRBV5-1 CASSSSGTGVEQYF
few TRBJ1-5 TRBV4-2 CASSHFLGDRGSNQPQHF
few TRBJ2-7 TRBV3-1/TRBV3-2 CASTFRQGSHEQYF
- TRBJ1-2 TRBV13 CASSSRDSSYGYTF
- TRBJ2-1 TRBV13 CASSLYGVGKISDEQFF
- TRBJ2-7 TRBV4-3 CASSQVGGLAIGEQYF